The rows below give T cell receptor beta chains drawn from one sample of a study of T cell responses to AZD1222 COVID-19 vaccine. TCRdb's table, derived via immunoSEQ multiplex PCR, lists solely in-frame clones and lacks some. This sample yields some 170,000 clones, of which about 92% are seen a single time; around 4.5% belongs to the top ten. The input for sequencing was peripheral blood, taken on day 0 of MenACWY control vaccination. The receptor source for this set is an adult in good health. CDR3s include the opening cysteine and the closing phenylalanine or tryptophan. D genes are given only for firm matches. Clone size is shown for a subset of rows, as once, few, many or a class of expanded clone.

d_call,clone_size,v_call,j_call,cdr3_nt,cdr3_aa
TRBD2,-,TRBV5-1,TRBJ2-1,TGCGCCAGCAGCTTGGGTCGCGGGGGGAGCTCCTACAATGAGCAGTTCTTC,CASSLGRGGSSYNEQFF
-,-,TRBV29-1,TRBJ1-2,TGCAGCGTTTTGACCGAGCCCCCTAACTATGGCTACACCTTC,CSVLTEPPNYGYTF
TRBD2,-,TRBV19,TRBJ2-1,TGTGCCAGTAGTATAAGTGGGAGGGTCGGGAATGAGCAGTTCTTC,CASSISGRVGNEQFF
-,-,TRBV29-1,TRBJ2-3,TGCAGCGTTGACGGGATTGGCACAGATACGCAGTATTTT,CSVDGIGTDTQYF
TRBD1,-,TRBV27,TRBJ1-1,TGTGCCAGCAGTTTAGATTACCCCGGACAGGGGAGGAACACTGAAGCTTTCTTT,CASSLDYPGQGRNTEAFF
TRBD2,-,TRBV30,TRBJ2-3,TGTGCCTGGAGGACCGACAGGGTGGGGACTAGCGGACTCACAGATACGCAGTATTTT,CAWRTDRVGTSGLTDTQYF
-,once,TRBV3-1/TRBV3-2,TRBJ2-1,TGTGCCAGCAGCCAAGGGCTGCCGGAGCAGTTCTTC,CASSQGLPEQFF
-,once,TRBV27,TRBJ2-1,TGTGCCAGCAGCCTAGGGGGACGGTACAATGAGCAGTTCTTC,CASSLGGRYNEQFF
-,-,TRBV5-1,TRBJ2-1,TGCGCCAGCTTTTCGCCCGACTACTCCTACAATGAGCAGTTCTTC,CASFSPDYSYNEQFF
-,-,TRBV7-8,TRBJ1-2,TGTGCCAGCAGCCCGCAACCCGACAGTCCCTACGGCTACACCTTC,CASSPQPDSPYGYTF
-,-,TRBV2,TRBJ2-3,TGTGCCAGCAGCCCAACTGGACAGCGCACAGATACGCAGTATTTT,CASSPTGQRTDTQYF
TRBD1,-,TRBV19,TRBJ1-5,TGTGCCAGTAGGGGACAGTTCAATCAGCCCCAGCATTTT,CASRGQFNQPQHF
-,-,TRBV18,TRBJ1-3,TGTGCCAGCTCACCAGATAAGCCCGTCCCTAACTCTGGAAACACCATATATTTT,CASSPDKPVPNSGNTIYF
TRBD1,-,TRBV9,TRBJ1-1,TGTGCCAGCAGCGTAGTTGGGACAGTGACTGAAGCTTTCTTT,CASSVVGTVTEAFF
-,-,TRBV11-2,TRBJ1-1,TGTGCCAGCAGCTTAAAGCCAGATGAAGCTTTCTTT,CASSLKPDEAFF
-,-,TRBV2,TRBJ2-7,TGTGCCAGCAGTGAACGAAACTACGAGCAGTACTTC,CASSERNYEQYF
-,once,TRBV30,TRBJ2-3,TGTGCCCGGGTGGGGGGCGACACAGATACGCAGTATTTT,CARVGGDTDTQYF
-,few,TRBV6-5,TRBJ2-1,TGTGCCAGCAGTTACTCGAGGGTATACAATGAGCAGTTCTTC,CASSYSRVYNEQFF
TRBD1,-,TRBV29-1,TRBJ1-3,TGCAGCGTTCAAACCGGGACAGGGGCAAACACCATATATTTT,CSVQTGTGANTIYF
-,few,TRBV5-1,TRBJ2-5,TGCGCCAGCAGGACGGTTATCGAAGAGACCCAGTACTTC,CASRTVIEETQYF
-,-,TRBV3-1/TRBV3-2,TRBJ1-5,TGTGCCAGCAGCCCCGACAGTTATCAGCCCCAGCATTTT,CASSPDSYQPQHF
-,-,TRBV15,TRBJ1-4,TGTGCCACCAGGCAGGGAAACGAAAAACTGTTTTTT,CATRQGNEKLFF
TRBD1,-,TRBV12-3/TRBV12-4,TRBJ1-5,TGTGCCAGCAGTTTGGTCCAGGGGGAGCCCCAGCATTTT,CASSLVQGEPQHF
-,-,TRBV9,TRBJ2-1,TGTGCCAGCAGCGTACTAGTCTCCCACAATGAGCAGTTCTTC,CASSVLVSHNEQFF
-,-,TRBV5-1,TRBJ1-1,TGCGCCAGCAGCCAAAGGACAGCAACAGATTTGAACACTGAAGCTTTCTTT,CASSQRTATDLNTEAFF
TRBD1,-,TRBV19,TRBJ1-2,TGTGCCAGTAGTATAGGGGACAGATCTCATGGCTACACCTTC,CASSIGDRSHGYTF
-,once,TRBV28,TRBJ1-1,TGTGCCAGCAGGGGAGGGGGTTGGAACACTGAAGCTTTCTTT,CASRGGGWNTEAFF
-,-,TRBV3-1/TRBV3-2,TRBJ2-5,TGTGCCAGCAGCCTACGCCAAGAGACCCAGTACTTC,CASSLRQETQYF
-,-,TRBV15,TRBJ1-5,TGTGCCACCAGCAGAGTTCAGAAGGATCTGTCCCAGCATTTT,CATSRVQKDLSQHF
TRBD1,-,TRBV5-1,TRBJ1-1,TGCGCCAGCAGCTTGGGGACAGGGGGCGTAGGGACTGAAGCTTTCTTT,CASSLGTGGVGTEAFF
TRBD1,once,TRBV18,TRBJ2-1,TGTGCCAGCTCACTCGGATTCAGGGGGCTTGTGGTCAATGAGCAGTTCTTC,CASSLGFRGLVVNEQFF
TRBD2,-,TRBV12-3/TRBV12-4,TRBJ2-1,TGTGCCAGCAGTTTACTTAGCGGGAATGAGCAGTTCTTC,CASSLLSGNEQFF
-,-,TRBV6-5,TRBJ1-6,TGTGCCAGCAGTTACGGGGCGAATTCACCCCTCCACTTT,CASSYGANSPLHF